This is a list of T cell receptor beta chains from one sample in a study of blood T cell repertoires in COVID-19. This table comes from immunoSEQ multiplex PCR, and its TCRdb copy is limited to in-frame clones, with some not included. The table records roughly 180,000 clones, 84% of them present only once. Specimen: peripheral blood. The source of these receptors is a man aged 35-49 years who had recovered from COVID-19. The CDR3 runs from the conserved cysteine through the conserved F or W. A D gene is named only where the DNA matches it firmly. Not every row has a clone size; where given, it reads once, few, many or a size class.

TRBV27	TRBJ2-1	NA	TRBD1	TGTGCCAGCCTACCTTATAGGACAGGGTACTCGAATGAGCAGTTCTTC	CASLPYRTGYSNEQFF
TRBV28	TRBJ2-7	many	TRBD1	TGTGCCAGCAGTTCCCCCCCCGGGACAGGGGACGGGTACGAGCAGTACTTC	CASSSPPGTGDGYEQYF
TRBV6-5	TRBJ1-1	medium-sized	TRBD1	TGTGCCAGCAGTCGGACAGGGGAGGACACTGAAGCTTTCTTT	CASSRTGEDTEAFF
TRBV10-3	TRBJ1-6	NA	NA	TGTGCCATCAGTCCCGGGGTCTCGCTTCAGTCACCCCTCCACTTT	CAISPGVSLQSPLHF
TRBV19	TRBJ1-2	NA	TRBD1	TGTGCCAGTAGCAGACAGGGAATATCTAACTATGGCTACACCTTC	CASSRQGISNYGYTF
TRBV19	TRBJ1-1	NA	TRBD1	TGTGCCAGTAGTATTGAGGAGGGGGCTCCTGAAGCTTTCTTT	CASSIEEGAPEAFF
TRBV5-1	TRBJ2-1	NA	TRBD2	TGCGCCAGCAGCTTGGAACTAGCGGGAGGGTTGGATGAGCAGTTCTTC	CASSLELAGGLDEQFF
TRBV28	TRBJ2-2	NA	NA	TGTGCCAGCAGTCTTAACACCGGGGAGCTGTTTTTT	CASSLNTGELFF
TRBV5-6	TRBJ1-3	NA	NA	TGTGCCAGCAGCTTGGCAGGGCCAAACACCATATATTTT	CASSLAGPNTIYF
TRBV24-1	TRBJ2-3	NA	NA	TGTGCCACCAGCGGAGGGGGCACAGATACGCAGTATTTT	CATSGGGTDTQYF
TRBV30	TRBJ2-7	NA	NA	TGTGCCTGGAGTGGGGGGGTCAGCGTCGGCGAGCAGTACTTC	CAWSGGVSVGEQYF
TRBV7-6	TRBJ2-2	NA	TRBD2	TGTGCCAGCAGCATAGCGGGAGAGACCACCGGGGAGCTGTTTTTT	CASSIAGETTGELFF
TRBV16	TRBJ1-1	NA	NA	TGTGCCAGCAGTTTAGCGAACACTGAAGCTTTCTTT	CASSLANTEAFF
TRBV2	TRBJ1-1	NA	TRBD1	TGTGCCAGCAGCCAGGGACAGATGAACACTGAAGCTTTCTTT	CASSQGQMNTEAFF
TRBV27	TRBJ1-6	NA	NA	TGTGCCAGCAGTTCAGGACAGCACCTCCTTTCACCCCTCCACTTT	CASSSGQHLLSPLHF
TRBV2	TRBJ2-2	NA	NA	TGTGCCAGCAGTGAGGACTTGAGCACCGGGGAGCTGTTTTTT	CASSEDLSTGELFF
TRBV30	TRBJ2-1	few	TRBD1	TGTGCCGGGGACAGGGGAGGCGGAATTGGAGAGCAGTTCTTC	CAGDRGGGIGEQFF
TRBV5-8	TRBJ1-1	NA	NA	TGTGCCAGCAGCAAACTCCTGAACACTGAAGCTTTCTTT	CASSKLLNTEAFF
TRBV11-2	TRBJ2-2	few	NA	TGTGCCAGCAGCTTGCCTAGCCGAGCCGGTGGGGAGCTGTTTTTT	CASSLPSRAGGELFF
TRBV7-2	TRBJ2-2	NA	NA	TGTGCCAGCAGCTTACAGGGTTCCGGGGAGCTGTTTTTT	CASSLQGSGELFF
TRBV6-5	TRBJ2-7	medium-sized	NA	TGTGCCAGCAGTTACGTAGGCGGGGAGCAGTACTTC	CASSYVGGEQYF
TRBV4-1	TRBJ2-1	NA	NA	TGCGCCAGCAGCCAAGTCTGGCCAGTTGAGGAGTTCTTC	CASSQVWPVEEFF
TRBV30	TRBJ1-1	NA	TRBD1	TGTGCCTGGAGTCTAGGGACAGGGGCTTTCTTT	CAWSLGTGAFF
TRBV25-1	TRBJ2-1	NA	TRBD2	TGTGCCAGCAGTGGGAGCGGGAGGAGTGCAAATGAGCAGTTCTTC	CASSGSGRSANEQFF
TRBV7-9	TRBJ2-2	few	NA	TGTGCCAGTAGGCGACAAGCGAACACCGGGGAGCTGTTTTTT	CASRRQANTGELFF
TRBV7-9	TRBJ2-5	NA	TRBD1	TGTGCCAGCAGCATAAGACAGGGGAATATTGAAGAGACCCAGTACTTC	CASSIRQGNIEETQYF
TRBV7-2	TRBJ2-7	NA	NA	TGTGCCAGCAGCTTAGTCGACAGTCCCTCCTACGAGCAGTACTTC	CASSLVDSPSYEQYF